This T cell receptor (beta chain) comes out of a study of glioma-infiltrating T cells after dendritic cell vaccination. The overall study: The vaccine used monocyte-derived dendritic cells pulsed overnight with autologous tumor lysate. Three intradermal dendritic cell vaccine injections were given every two weeks.

Documented time point: after dendritic cell vaccination, including at tumor progression/relapse. Only patients with spare fresh-frozen tumor and over two years of follow-up were included. Generated by immunoSEQ multiplex PCR, the TCRdb table keeps only in-frame clones and is missing some. The sample contains approximately 99,000 clones, around 80% of which appear only once. Germline assignment: CDR1 MNHEY and CDR2 SMNVEV (reference sequence). V lost 4 bases and J lost 2; bases outside the gene matches: 2. The CDR3 runs to 14 residues. The sequence came from a human donor with glioblastoma. The source material was blood, sampled after dendritic cell vaccination. The V call is TRBV27, the J call TRBJ1-5; the match to TRBD1 covers 7 bases. The CDR3 region is CASSWTGGNQPQHF. In DNA form, the CDR3 reads TGTGCCAGCAGTTGGACAGGTGGCAATCAGCCCCAGCATTTT.